Below, one T cell receptor (beta chain) is given with its context. Its antigen is still unknown. Extracted from the samples, RNA was reverse transcribed into cDNA to serve as the sequencing template. TCRdb's copy holds only in-frame clones and misses some; the assay was immunoSEQ multiplex PCR. The profile shows a few hundred thousand clones, roughly two thirds of them singletons. This entry comes from a study of CD8+ T cells in alopecia areata. Notes on the study in general: Clonality in lesional scalp, especially alopecia totalis/universalis, exceeded that of normal scalp.

Looked up from germline, CDR1 is SGHRS and CDR2 is YFSETQ. The V and J ends lost 4 bases and 9 bases, in that order; junction bases with no gene match: 3. CDR3 length: 12 residues. The sequences come from CD4+ T cells sorted from blood, collected at week 0. The chain couples TRBV5-1 to TRBJ2-1; 8 positions agree with TRBD1. The TCR sequence derives from a human donor with alopecia areata. This chain's CDR3 is CASSLTGAEQFF. In DNA form, the CDR3 reads TGCGCCAGCAGCCTGACAGGGGCTGAGCAGTTCTTC.